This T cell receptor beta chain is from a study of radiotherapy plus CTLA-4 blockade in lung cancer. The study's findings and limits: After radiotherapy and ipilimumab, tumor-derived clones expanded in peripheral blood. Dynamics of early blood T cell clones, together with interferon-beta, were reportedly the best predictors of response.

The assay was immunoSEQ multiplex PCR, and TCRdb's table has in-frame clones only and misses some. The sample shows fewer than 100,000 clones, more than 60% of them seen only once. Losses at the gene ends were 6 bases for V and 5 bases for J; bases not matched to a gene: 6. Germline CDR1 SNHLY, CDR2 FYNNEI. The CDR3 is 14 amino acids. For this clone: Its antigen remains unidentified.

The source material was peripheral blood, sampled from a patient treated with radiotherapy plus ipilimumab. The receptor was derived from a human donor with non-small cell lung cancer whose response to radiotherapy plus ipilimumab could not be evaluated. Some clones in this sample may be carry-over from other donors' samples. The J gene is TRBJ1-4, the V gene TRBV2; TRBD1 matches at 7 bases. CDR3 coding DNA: TGTGCCAGCAGGGTACAGGGGAGGAATGAAAAACTGTTTTTT. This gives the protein CASRVQGRNEKLFF.